This paragraph reports one T cell receptor (beta chain). The antigen is undetermined. Once RNA had been extracted, it was reverse transcribed into cDNA to act as the sequencing template. The repertoire was sequenced with immunoSEQ multiplex PCR; TCRdb's copy has only in-frame clones and lacks some. Seen here are approximately 210,000 clones, roughly three fifths observed once, and the top ten hold about 3.5%. The V gene's germline CDR1 is LGHNA and CDR2 YNFKEQ. CDR3 length: 19 residues. Trimming removed 2 bases from V and 0 bases from J; junction bases left unmatched: 9. The data were obtained in a study of CD8+ T cells in alopecia areata. Overall study context: Tofacitinib lasted 6 to 18 months, then 6 months off drug.

Regarding the study as a whole: Among patients, TCR sharing was less clear than in mice, a difference possibly due in part to HLA diversity in the patient population. Affected scalp, especially in alopecia totalis/universalis, had a higher clonality than normal scalp did. Scalp clonality and expanded CD8+ clones among the top 100 showed significant decreases with tofacitinib.

As for treatment: oral pan-JAK inhibitor, 5-10 mg twice daily. This sample comprised CD4+ T cells sorted from blood, obtained at week 4, from a patient treated with tofacitinib. This sequence was found in a human donor with alopecia areata. The gene calls are TRBV4-2 and TRBJ2-1; 11 bases agree with TRBD2. DNA for the CDR3: TGTGCCAGCAGCCAAACACCGGGTAGCGGGGGGGCCTCCTACAATGAGCAGTTCTTC. Translating it yields CASSQTPGSGGASYNEQFF.